Here is one T cell receptor (beta chain) with its context. Antigen specificity is unknown. This entry belongs to a study of post-analysis software for immune sequencing data. Unique molecular identifiers were present in the TCR beta cDNA libraries. cDNA molecules numbering roughly 0.5 million came from approximately 1 to 10 million T cells. TCRdb re-called the PCR reads with MiXCR, one entry per CDR3 protein. The sample includes a few hundred thousand distinct CDR3 sequences, 36% of them seen just once. Germline trimming cut 4 bases from V and 0 bases from J; bases unmatched to any gene: 2. Germline CDR1 and CDR2: DFQATT and SNEGSKA (reference sequence). The CDR3 totals 14 residues. Notes on the study in general: When compared against controls, multiple sclerosis patients showed significantly lower normalized Chao1 diversity. When patients were compared with controls, about five TRBV segments were more frequent, TRBV5-6, TRBV5-1 and TRBV20-1 among them. Strong co-clustering by F measure was evident for samples that had been prepared in the same batch.

The receptor was isolated from a girl aged 10 to 17 with multiple sclerosis. The chain joins TRBV20-1 to TRBJ2-2, with TRBD2 matching over 7 bases. Sequencing was performed on blood. The CDR3 spells CSATTSANTGELFF. The CDR3, as DNA: TGCAGTGCTACCACTAGCGCGAACACCGGGGAGCTGTTTTTT.